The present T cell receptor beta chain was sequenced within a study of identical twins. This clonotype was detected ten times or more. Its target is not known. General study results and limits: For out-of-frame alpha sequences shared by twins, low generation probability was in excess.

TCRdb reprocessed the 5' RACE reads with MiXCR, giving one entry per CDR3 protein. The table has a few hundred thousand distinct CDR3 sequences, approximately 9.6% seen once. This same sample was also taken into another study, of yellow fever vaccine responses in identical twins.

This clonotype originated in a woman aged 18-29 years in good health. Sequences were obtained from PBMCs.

Written as DNA, the CDR3 is TGTGCCAGCGAAATAGCGGGAGTTTCTGGGGCCAACGTCCTGACTTTC. Translation: CASEIAGVSGANVLTF. The chain joins TRBV2 to TRBJ2-6; TRBD2 matches 9 bases. Unmatched junction bases numbered 6, after V lost 8 bases and J lost 1 base. The CDR3 length is 16 residues. CDR1 is SNHLY and CDR2 is FYNNEI in the germline V gene.